This T cell receptor beta chain was retrieved from a study of blood T cell repertoires in COVID-19. For the study at large: Acute and convalescent COVID-19 samples came from the United States, Italy and Spain. T cells, B-cell-depleted T cells, or PBMCs provided the cDNA or gDNA that served as material.

Original analysis: Amplification of reference gene primers was used by the study to estimate nucleated cell counts. Only in-frame clones appear in the TCRdb table, and some are missing; sequencing was by immunoSEQ multiplex PCR. V and J calls and clone size are given by that table; D and trimming were obtained from the DNA. Among about 170,000 clones, roughly 80% were seen once, and the ten largest hold around 2.7%. Trimming at V came to 6 bases and at J to 7 bases, leaving 9 bases not matched to a gene. Germline loops: CDR1 GTSNPN, CDR2 SVGIG (reference sequence). The CDR3 contains 13 residues. The specimen was peripheral blood. The J gene is TRBJ2-1, the V gene TRBV30, with 7 bases fitting TRBD1. The TCR originated in a man aged 65-85 years with acute or convalescent COVID-19. The CDR3: CACNLAGGNEQFF. The CDR3, as DNA: TGTGCCTGTAACTTGGCAGGGGGAAATGAGCAGTTCTTC.